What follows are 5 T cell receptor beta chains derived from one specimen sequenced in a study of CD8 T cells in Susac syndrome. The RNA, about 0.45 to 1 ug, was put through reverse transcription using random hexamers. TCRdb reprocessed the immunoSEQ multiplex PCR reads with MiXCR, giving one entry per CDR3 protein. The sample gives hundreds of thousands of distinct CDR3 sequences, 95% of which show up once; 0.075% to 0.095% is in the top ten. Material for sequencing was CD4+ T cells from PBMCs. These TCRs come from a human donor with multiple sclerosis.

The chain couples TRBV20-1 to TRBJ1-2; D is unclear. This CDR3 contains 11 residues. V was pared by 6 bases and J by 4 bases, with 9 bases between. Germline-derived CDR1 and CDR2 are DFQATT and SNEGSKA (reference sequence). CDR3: CSAVGPYGYTF. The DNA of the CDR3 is TGCAGTGCCGTCGGGCCCTATGGCTACACCTTC.

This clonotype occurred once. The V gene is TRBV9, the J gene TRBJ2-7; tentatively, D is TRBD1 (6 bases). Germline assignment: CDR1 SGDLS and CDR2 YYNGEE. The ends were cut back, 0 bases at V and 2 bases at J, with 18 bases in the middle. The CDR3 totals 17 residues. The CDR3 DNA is TGTGCCAGCAGCGTAGGCGCCCGGACACGGGACACCTACGAGCAGTACTTC. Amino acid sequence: CASSVGARTRDTYEQYF.

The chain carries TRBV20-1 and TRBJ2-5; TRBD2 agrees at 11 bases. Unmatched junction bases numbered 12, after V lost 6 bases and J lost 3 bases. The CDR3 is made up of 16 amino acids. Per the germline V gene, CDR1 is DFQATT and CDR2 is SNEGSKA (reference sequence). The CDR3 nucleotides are TGCAGTGCGACTACTAGCGGGAGCTGGGTAGAAGAGACCCAGTACTTC. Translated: CSATTSGSWVEETQYF.

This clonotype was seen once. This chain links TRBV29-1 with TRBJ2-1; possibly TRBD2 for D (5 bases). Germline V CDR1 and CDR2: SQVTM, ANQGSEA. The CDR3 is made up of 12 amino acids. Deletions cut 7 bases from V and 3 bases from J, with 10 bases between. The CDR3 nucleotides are TGCAGCGGAGACCGGGACTACAATGAGCAGTTCTTC. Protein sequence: CSGDRDYNEQFF.

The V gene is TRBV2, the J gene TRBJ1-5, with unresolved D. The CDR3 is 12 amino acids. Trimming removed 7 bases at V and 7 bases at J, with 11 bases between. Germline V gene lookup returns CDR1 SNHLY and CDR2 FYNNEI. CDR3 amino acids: CASNRAGQPQHF. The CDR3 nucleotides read TGTGCCAGCAACCGGGCCGGACAGCCCCAGCATTTT.